This T cell receptor beta chain appears in the sequencing data of a study of T cell responses to AZD1222 COVID-19 vaccine. Here immunoSEQ multiplex PCR was the method, and the copy in TCRdb shows in-frame clones only, minus some. Of 150,000 to 180,000 clones in the sample, 87% were seen once. Germline V gives CDR1 SGHTA, CDR2 FQGNSA. The CDR3 is 16 amino acids. Trimming cost V 5 bases and J 0 bases, with 17 bases left between them. This clone was seen only a few times. The sequencing here drew on peripheral blood, taken 28 days after the second AZD1222 dose. The source is an adult who received the AZD1222 COVID-19 vaccine. The chain couples TRBV7-2 to TRBJ2-7; the D gene is possibly TRBD2 (6 bases). The CDR3 loop reads CASSDPGGALSYEQYF. The CDR3, as DNA: TGTGCCAGCAGCGACCCCGGGGGAGCCCTCTCCTACGAGCAGTACTTC.